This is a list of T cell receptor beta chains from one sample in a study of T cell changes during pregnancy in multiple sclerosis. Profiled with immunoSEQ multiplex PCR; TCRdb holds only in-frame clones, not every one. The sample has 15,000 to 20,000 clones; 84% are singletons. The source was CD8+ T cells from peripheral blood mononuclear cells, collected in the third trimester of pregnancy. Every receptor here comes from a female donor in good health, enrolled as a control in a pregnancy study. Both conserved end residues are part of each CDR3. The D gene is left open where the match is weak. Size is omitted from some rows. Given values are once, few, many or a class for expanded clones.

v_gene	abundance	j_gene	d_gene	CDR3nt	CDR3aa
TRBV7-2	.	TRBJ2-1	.	TGTGCCAGCAGCTTTTATGCGGCCAATGAGCAGTTCTTC	CASSFYAANEQFF
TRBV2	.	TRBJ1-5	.	TGTGCCAGCACGCCCGGGGGAGAGACCCAGCATTTT	CASTPGGETQHF
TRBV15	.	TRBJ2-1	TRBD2	TGTGCCACCAGCAGGTCCGGCGCGACTAGCGGGAGGGATAATGAGCAGTTCTTC	CATSRSGATSGRDNEQFF
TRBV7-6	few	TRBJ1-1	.	TGTGCCAGCAGCCAGGGTACGAGGAACACTGAAGCTTTCTTT	CASSQGTRNTEAFF
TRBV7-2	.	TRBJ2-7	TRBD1	TGTGCCAGCAGGGACACAGGGGTCGAGCAGTACTTC	CASRDTGVEQYF
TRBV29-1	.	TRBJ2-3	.	TGCAGCGTTGATAGCGGGACAGGGCTCTTCACAGATACGCAGTATTTT	CSVDSGTGLFTDTQYF
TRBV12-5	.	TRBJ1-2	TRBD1	TGTGCTAGTGGTTTGTTGGGACAGGGTCTCTATGGCTACACCTTC	CASGLLGQGLYGYTF
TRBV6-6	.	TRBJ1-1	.	TGTGCCAGCAGTTACTCCCGGGCTCAGGGCACTGAAGCTTTCTTT	CASSYSRAQGTEAFF
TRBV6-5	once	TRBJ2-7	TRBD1	TGTGCCAGCACTCAAGGGGGCGGTACCTACGAGCAGTACTTC	CASTQGGGTYEQYF
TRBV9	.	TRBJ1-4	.	TGTGCCAGCAGTGCCAGGGCGAATGAAAAACTGTTTTTT	CASSARANEKLFF
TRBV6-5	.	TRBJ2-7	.	TGTGCCAGCAGCTCCCGGGAGTTGCGGTACGAGCAGTACTTC	CASSSRELRYEQYF
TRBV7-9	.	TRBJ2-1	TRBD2	TGTGCCAGCAGCTGGAGACTAGCGGGGGATCGGGATGAGCAGTTCTTC	CASSWRLAGDRDEQFF
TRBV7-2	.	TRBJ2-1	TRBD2	TGTGCCAGCAGCGTACTAGCGGAACGGGCCTACAATGAGCAGTTCTTC	CASSVLAERAYNEQFF
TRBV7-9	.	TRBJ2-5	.	TGTGCCAGCAGCTCCTCCGAGCAGGCTCCTGCCCAAGAGACCCAGTACTTC	CASSSSEQAPAQETQYF
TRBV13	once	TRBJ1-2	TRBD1	TGTGCCAGCAGGGCGGGGACAGGAAATCAGGGCTACACCTTC	CASRAGTGNQGYTF
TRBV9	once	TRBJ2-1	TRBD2	TGTGCCAGCAGCGAGAGGGGCGGGGGGGCCTACAATGAGCAGTTCTTC	CASSERGGGAYNEQFF
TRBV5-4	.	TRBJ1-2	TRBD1	TGTGCCAGCAGCTTACAGGGGGCAGCCTATGGCTACACCTTC	CASSLQGAAYGYTF
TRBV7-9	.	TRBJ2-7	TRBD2	TGTGCCAGCAGCCACGGGACTAGAGGCGAGCAGTACTTC	CASSHGTRGEQYF
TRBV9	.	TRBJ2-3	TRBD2	TGTGCCAGCACCGGAGGACTAGCGGGGGGGTCGAAAACGCAGTATTTT	CASTGGLAGGSKTQYF
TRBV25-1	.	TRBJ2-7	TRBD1	TGTGCCAGCAGTGCTTTCGTTAGGACAGGGGGCGAGAACGAGCAGTACTTC	CASSAFVRTGGENEQYF
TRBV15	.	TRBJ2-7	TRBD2	TGTGCCACCAGCAGGGGGACTAGCGGAACCTACGAGCAGTACTTC	CATSRGTSGTYEQYF
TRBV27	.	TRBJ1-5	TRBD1	TGTGCCAGCAGTAAGGGGGCCGTCAATCAGCCCCAGCATTTT	CASSKGAVNQPQHF
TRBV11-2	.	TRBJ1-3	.	TGTGCCAGCAGCTTCGGACAGCACTCTGGAAACACCATATATTTT	CASSFGQHSGNTIYF
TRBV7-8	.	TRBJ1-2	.	TGTGCCAGCAGCTTAACAAGCGTTAACTATGGCTACACCTTC	CASSLTSVNYGYTF
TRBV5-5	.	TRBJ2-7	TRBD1	TGTGCCAGCAGCTTCGGGACAGGGAGCTACGAGCAGTACTTC	CASSFGTGSYEQYF
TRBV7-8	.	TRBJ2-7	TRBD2	TGTGCCAGCAGGGAGGGGTCTAGCGGATCCTACGAGCAGTACTTC	CASREGSSGSYEQYF
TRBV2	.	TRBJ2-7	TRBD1	TGTGCCTTCCAGGGACAGGGCGAGGAGGGGTACGAGCAGTACTTC	CAFQGQGEEGYEQYF
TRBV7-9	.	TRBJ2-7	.	TGTGCCAGCAGCTTACGGGACTTCACCTACGAGCAGTACTTC	CASSLRDFTYEQYF
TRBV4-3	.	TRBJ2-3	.	TGCGCCAGCAGCCCAGGCGGGGCTAGCACAGATACGCAGTATTTT	CASSPGGASTDTQYF
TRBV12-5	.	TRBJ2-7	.	TGTGCTAGTGGTTTGTACTACGAGCAGTACTTC	CASGLYYEQYF
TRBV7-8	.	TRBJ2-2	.	TGTGCCAGCAGCTTATTCTCCGGGGAGCTGTTTTTT	CASSLFSGELFF
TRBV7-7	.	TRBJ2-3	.	TGTGCCAGCAGCCCTAGGCCTAGCACAGATACGCAGTATTTT	CASSPRPSTDTQYF
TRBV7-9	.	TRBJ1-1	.	TGTGCCAGCAGCTTAGGGTCCCGGGTCACTGAAGCTTTCTTT	CASSLGSRVTEAFF
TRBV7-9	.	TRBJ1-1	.	TGTGCCAGCAGCTTAGAGGGACACTCGAACACTGAAGCTTTCTTT	CASSLEGHSNTEAFF
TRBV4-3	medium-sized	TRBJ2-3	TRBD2	TGCGCCAGCAGCCAAGATCTAGCGGGGGGGCTTTTATCCGATACGCAGTATTTT	CASSQDLAGGLLSDTQYF
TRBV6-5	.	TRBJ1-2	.	TGTGCCAGCAGTTACGGGGGGGGTGGCTACACCTTC	CASSYGGGGYTF
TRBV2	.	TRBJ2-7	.	TGTGCCAGCAGAGAAACAGGCTACGAGCAGTACTTC	CASRETGYEQYF
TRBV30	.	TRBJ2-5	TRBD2	TGTGCCTTGGAGGCTAGCGGGGATCGCGCCCCCCAAGAGACCCAGTACTTC	CALEASGDRAPQETQYF
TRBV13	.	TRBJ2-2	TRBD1	TGTGCCAGCAGCTCCCGGGACAGCCCCGCGAACACCGGGGAGCTGTTTTTT	CASSSRDSPANTGELFF
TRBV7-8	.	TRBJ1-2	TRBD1	TGTGCCAGCAGCTTAGGTGAGCCGGGACAGCGAAACTATGGCTACACCTTC	CASSLGEPGQRNYGYTF
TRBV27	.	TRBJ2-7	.	TGTGCCAGCAGTCCATCCAGGGGCCCGGCCTCCTACGAGCAGTACTTC	CASSPSRGPASYEQYF
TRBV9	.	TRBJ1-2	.	TGTGCCAGCAGCGGAGTAGGGGGAAATATGGGCTACACCTTC	CASSGVGGNMGYTF
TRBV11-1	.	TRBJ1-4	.	TGTGCCAGCAGCCCCGAGGATGAAAAACTGTTTTTT	CASSPEDEKLFF
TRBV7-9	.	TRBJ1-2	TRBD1	TGTGCCAGCAGCCCCTCGGGACAGCTTAACTATGGCTACACCTTC	CASSPSGQLNYGYTF
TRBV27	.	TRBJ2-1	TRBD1	TGTGCCAGCAGTACCCCCGGACAGGGGGCTAGTGGGGAGCAGTTCTTC	CASSTPGQGASGEQFF
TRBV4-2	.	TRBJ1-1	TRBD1	TGTGCCAGCAGCCATACCTCTCAGGGGGCGTTAAACACTGAAGCTTTCTTT	CASSHTSQGALNTEAFF